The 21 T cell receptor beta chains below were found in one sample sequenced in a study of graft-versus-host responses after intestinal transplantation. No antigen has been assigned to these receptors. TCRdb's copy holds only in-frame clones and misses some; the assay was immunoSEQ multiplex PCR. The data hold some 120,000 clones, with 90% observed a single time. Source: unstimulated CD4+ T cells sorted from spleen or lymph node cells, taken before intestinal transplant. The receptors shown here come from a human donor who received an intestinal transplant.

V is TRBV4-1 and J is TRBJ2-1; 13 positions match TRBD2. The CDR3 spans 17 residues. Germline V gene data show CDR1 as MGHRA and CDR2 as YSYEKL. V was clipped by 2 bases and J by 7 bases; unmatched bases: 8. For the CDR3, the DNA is TGCGCCAGCAGCCAAACTAGCGGGAGGGCCTTTAGGAATGAGCAGTTCTTC. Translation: CASSQTSGRAFRNEQFF.

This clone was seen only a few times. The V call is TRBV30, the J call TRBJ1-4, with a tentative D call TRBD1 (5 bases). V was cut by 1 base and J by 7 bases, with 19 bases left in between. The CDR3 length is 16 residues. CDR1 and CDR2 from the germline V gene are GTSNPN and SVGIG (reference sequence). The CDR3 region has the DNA TGTGCCTGGAGTGGATTCCGGACAAGCCTGACTGAAAAACTGTTTTTT. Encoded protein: CAWSGFRTSLTEKLFF.

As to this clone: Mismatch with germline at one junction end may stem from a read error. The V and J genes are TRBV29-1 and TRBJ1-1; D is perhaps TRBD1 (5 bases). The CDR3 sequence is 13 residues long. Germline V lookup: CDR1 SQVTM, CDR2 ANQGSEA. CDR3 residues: CSVEGRASTEAFF. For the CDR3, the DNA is TGCAGCGTCGAAGGCAGGGCAAGTACTGAAGCTTTCTTT.

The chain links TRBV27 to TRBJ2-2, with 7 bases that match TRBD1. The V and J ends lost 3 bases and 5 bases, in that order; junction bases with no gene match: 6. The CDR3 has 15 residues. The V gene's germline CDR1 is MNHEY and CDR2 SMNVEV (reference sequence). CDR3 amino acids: CASSFTPTGTGELFF. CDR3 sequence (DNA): TGTGCCAGCAGTTTTACCCCGACAGGGACCGGGGAGCTGTTTTTT.

CDR3 in amino acids: CASSSGTGTAGELFF. The CDR3 bases are TGTGCCAGCTCAAGTGGGACAGGGACAGCCGGGGAGCTGTTTTTT. The chain joins TRBV18 to TRBJ2-2; 9 bases fit TRBD1. In germline, CDR1 is KGHSH, CDR2 LQKENI. The J segment lost 6 bases and the V segment lost 5 bases, leaving 7 bases of the junction unmatched. This CDR3 spans 15 amino acids.

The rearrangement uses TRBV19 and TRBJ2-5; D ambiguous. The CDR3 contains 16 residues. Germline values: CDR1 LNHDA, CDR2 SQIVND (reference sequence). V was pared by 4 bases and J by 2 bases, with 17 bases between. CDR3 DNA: TGTGCCAGTAGTACAACCTCCGGGTCAGTTCAAGAGACCCAGTACTTC. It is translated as CASSTTSGSVQETQYF.

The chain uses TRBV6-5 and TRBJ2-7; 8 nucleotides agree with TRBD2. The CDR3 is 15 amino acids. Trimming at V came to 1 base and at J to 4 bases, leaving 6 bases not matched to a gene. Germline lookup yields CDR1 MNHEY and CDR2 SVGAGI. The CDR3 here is CASSYYYGGAYEQYF. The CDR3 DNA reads TGTGCCAGCAGTTACTACTACGGGGGGGCTTACGAGCAGTACTTC.

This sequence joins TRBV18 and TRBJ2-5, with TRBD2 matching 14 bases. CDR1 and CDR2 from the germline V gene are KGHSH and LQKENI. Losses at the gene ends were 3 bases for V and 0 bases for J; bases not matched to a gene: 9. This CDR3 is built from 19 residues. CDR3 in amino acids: CASSPTGTSGGQYQETQYF. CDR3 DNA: TGTGCCAGCTCACCTACCGGGACTAGCGGGGGCCAGTACCAAGAGACCCAGTACTTC.

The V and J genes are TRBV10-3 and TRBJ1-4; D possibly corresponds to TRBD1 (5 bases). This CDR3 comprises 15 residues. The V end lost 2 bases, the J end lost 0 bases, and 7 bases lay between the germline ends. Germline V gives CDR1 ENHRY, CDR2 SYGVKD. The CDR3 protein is CAISERGATNEKLFF. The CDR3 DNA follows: TGTGCCATCAGTGAGCGGGGGGCAACTAATGAAAAACTGTTTTTT.

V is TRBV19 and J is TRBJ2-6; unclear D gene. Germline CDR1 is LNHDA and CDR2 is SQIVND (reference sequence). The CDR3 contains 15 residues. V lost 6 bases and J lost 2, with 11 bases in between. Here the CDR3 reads CASRSPGTGANVLTF. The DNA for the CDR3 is TGTGCCAGTAGGTCACCAGGAACTGGGGCCAACGTCCTGACTTTC.

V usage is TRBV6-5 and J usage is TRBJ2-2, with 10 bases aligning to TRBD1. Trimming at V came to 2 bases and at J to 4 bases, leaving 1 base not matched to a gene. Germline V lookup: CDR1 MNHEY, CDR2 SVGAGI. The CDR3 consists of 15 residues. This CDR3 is CASSYRDRGTGELFF. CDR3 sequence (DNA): TGTGCCAGCAGTTACCGGGACAGGGGCACCGGGGAGCTGTTTTTT.

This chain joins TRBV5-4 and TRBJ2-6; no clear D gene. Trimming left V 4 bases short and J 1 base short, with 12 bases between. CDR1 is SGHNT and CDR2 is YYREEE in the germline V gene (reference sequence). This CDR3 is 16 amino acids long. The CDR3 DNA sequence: TGTGCCAGCAGCCTCGATCGCGCTTCTGGGGCCAACGTCCTGACTTTC. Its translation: CASSLDRASGANVLTF.

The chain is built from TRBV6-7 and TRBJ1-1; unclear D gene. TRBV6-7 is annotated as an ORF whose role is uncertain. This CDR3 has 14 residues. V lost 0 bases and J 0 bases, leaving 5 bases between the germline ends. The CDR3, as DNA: TGTGCCAGCAGTTACTCCACAGTGAACACTGAAGCTTTCTTT. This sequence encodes CASSYSTVNTEAFF.

CDR3 bases: TGTGCCAGTAGCCACCCCGGGACAGGATCTAATTCACCCCTCCACTTT. It yields the protein CASSHPGTGSNSPLHF. The chain joins TRBV19 to TRBJ1-6; 8 nucleotides align to TRBD1. CDR3 length equals 16 residues. V was pared by 6 bases and J by 6 bases, with 10 bases of the junction left unmatched. Germline CDR1 is LNHDA and CDR2 is SQIVND (reference sequence).

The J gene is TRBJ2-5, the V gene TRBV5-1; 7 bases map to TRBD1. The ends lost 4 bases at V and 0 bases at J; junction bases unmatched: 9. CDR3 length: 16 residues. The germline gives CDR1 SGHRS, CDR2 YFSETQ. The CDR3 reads CASSIYRGRYQETQYF. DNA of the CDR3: TGCGCCAGCAGCATCTACAGGGGTCGGTACCAAGAGACCCAGTACTTC.

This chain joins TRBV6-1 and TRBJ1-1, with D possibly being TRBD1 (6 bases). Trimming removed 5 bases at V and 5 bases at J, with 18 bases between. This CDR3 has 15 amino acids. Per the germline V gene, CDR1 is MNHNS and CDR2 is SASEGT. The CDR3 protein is CASSPPSGVGTEAFF. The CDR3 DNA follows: TGTGCCAGCAGTCCCCCGTCAGGGGTTGGGACTGAAGCTTTCTTT.

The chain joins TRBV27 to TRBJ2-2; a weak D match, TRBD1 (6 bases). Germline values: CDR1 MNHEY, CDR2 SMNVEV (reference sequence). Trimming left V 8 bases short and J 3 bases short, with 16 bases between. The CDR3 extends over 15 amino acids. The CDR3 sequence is CASRGGVLYTGELFF. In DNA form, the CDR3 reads TGTGCCAGCCGAGGGGGAGTCCTTTACACCGGGGAGCTGTTTTTT.

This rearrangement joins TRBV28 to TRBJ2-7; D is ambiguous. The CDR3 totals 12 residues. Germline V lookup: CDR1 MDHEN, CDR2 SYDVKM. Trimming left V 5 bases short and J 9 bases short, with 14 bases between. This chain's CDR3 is CASSNPWLGQYF. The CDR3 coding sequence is TGTGCCAGCAGTAACCCCTGGCTTGGGCAGTACTTC.

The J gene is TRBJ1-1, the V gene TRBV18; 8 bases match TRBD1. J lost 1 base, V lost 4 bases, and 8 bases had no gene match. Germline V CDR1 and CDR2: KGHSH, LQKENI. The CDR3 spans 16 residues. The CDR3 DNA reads TGTGCCAGCTCACTCGTCGTACAGGGGGGGAACACTGAAGCTTTCTTT. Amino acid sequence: CASSLVVQGGNTEAFF. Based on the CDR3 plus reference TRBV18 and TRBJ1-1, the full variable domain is NAGVMQNPRHLVRRRGQEARLRCSPMKGHSHVYWYRQLPEEGLKFMVYLQKENIIDESGMPKERFSAEFPKEGPSILRIQQVVRGDSAAYFCASSLVVQGGNTEAFFGQGTRLTVV.

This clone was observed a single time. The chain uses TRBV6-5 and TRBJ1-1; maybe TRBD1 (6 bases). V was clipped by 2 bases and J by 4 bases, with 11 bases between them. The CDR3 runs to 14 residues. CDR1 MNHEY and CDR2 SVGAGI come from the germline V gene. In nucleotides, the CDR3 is TGTGCCAGCAGTTACGGGGACACTCTCACTGAAGCTTTCTTT. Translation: CASSYGDTLTEAFF.

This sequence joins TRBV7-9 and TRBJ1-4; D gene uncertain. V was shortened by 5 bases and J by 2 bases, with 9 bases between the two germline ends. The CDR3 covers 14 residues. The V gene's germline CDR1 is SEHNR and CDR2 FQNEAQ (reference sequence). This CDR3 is CASSRRGTNEKLFF. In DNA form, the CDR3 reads TGTGCCAGCAGCAGGCGCGGGACTAATGAAAAACTGTTTTTT.